This TCR beta chain was observed in a study of Graves' ophthalmopathy and Graves' hyperthyroidism. Study summary: The collection of peripheral blood took place at initial diagnosis, before any treatment. Whole-study findings and limits: Blood samples also showed most expanded thyroid clonotypes exceeding 0.001 frequency.

Diagnosis was based on clinical symptoms, serum thyroxine, TRAb, thyroid ultrasound and orbital computed tomography. The PBMCs used were ones drawn from 9.5 to 10 ml of fresh peripheral blood. Amplifying from RNA transcripts, the study obtained TCR beta CDR3 regions. First-round RT-PCR with HTBI primers preceded a second-round multiplex PCR. TCRdb reprocessed the multiplex PCR reads with MiXCR, giving one entry per CDR3 protein. The sample has around 660,000 distinct CDR3 sequences, approximately 39% seen once. The CDR3 covers 15 residues. V gave up 6 bases and J gave up 4 bases; unmatched junction bases: 10. Germline V gives CDR1 SGHDN, CDR2 FVKESK. In regard to this clonotype: Its antigen is currently unknown.

The receptor was isolated from an adult man with Graves' ophthalmopathy. The rearrangement uses TRBV14 and TRBJ2-3, with 7 bases lining up with TRBD1. Specimen: peripheral blood. The CDR3 region is CASSSTGKTADTQYF. The CDR3 coding sequence is TGTGCCAGCAGTTCGACAGGGAAAACGGCAGATACGCAGTATTTT.